These T cell receptor beta chains were read from a single sample in a study of PD-1 blockade in mismatch repair-deficient tumors. TCRdb's copy holds only in-frame clones and misses some; the assay was immunoSEQ multiplex PCR. The data hold some 100,000 clones, with 65% to 85% observed a single time. The sample here was peripheral blood, taken less than 37 weeks after starting pembrolizumab. The receptors were sampled from an adult with mismatch repair-deficient cancer. Both conserved end residues are part of each CDR3. The order of the fields is V gene, clone size, D gene, J gene, CDR3 protein, CDR3 DNA. The D gene is left open where the match is weak. Clone size, where shown, is once, few, many, or a class for clones that have expanded.

v_gene: TRBV19; abundance: .; d_gene: .; j_gene: TRBJ2-5; CDR3aa: CASSMVAGPQETQYF; CDR3nt: TGTGCCAGTAGTATGGTTGCCGGACCTCAAGAGACCCAGTACTTC
v_gene: TRBV7-9; abundance: .; d_gene: TRBD2; j_gene: TRBJ2-3; CDR3aa: CASSLVSGRADTQYF; CDR3nt: TGTGCCAGCAGCTTAGTTAGCGGGCGAGCGGATACGCAGTATTTT
v_gene: TRBV11-2; abundance: .; d_gene: .; j_gene: TRBJ1-4; CDR3aa: CASSPPAASEKLFF; CDR3nt: TGTGCCAGCAGCCCACCGGCCGCAAGTGAAAAACTGTTTTTT
v_gene: TRBV28; abundance: once; d_gene: .; j_gene: TRBJ2-7; CDR3aa: CASSLSGRNEQYF; CDR3nt: TGTGCCAGCAGTTTATCGGGACGGAACGAGCAGTACTTC
v_gene: TRBV5-5; abundance: .; d_gene: .; j_gene: TRBJ1-2; CDR3aa: CASSFDQTRTYGYTF; CDR3nt: TGTGCCAGCAGCTTCGACCAGACACGTACCTATGGCTACACCTTC
v_gene: TRBV5-1; abundance: few; d_gene: .; j_gene: TRBJ1-2; CDR3aa: CASSQWRGGYGYTF; CDR3nt: TGCGCCAGCAGCCAATGGAGGGGTGGCTATGGCTACACCTTC
v_gene: TRBV7-8; abundance: once; d_gene: TRBD1; j_gene: TRBJ2-7; CDR3aa: CASSLGRETGGASVEQYF; CDR3nt: TGTGCCAGCAGCTTAGGAAGGGAGACAGGGGGCGCTTCGGTTGAGCAGTACTTC
v_gene: TRBV5-1; abundance: .; d_gene: .; j_gene: TRBJ1-1; CDR3aa: CASSLVPSRYMMNTEAFF; CDR3nt: TGCGCCAGCAGCTTGGTGCCCAGTAGGTACATGATGAACACTGAAGCTTTCTTT
v_gene: TRBV7-2; abundance: .; d_gene: TRBD1; j_gene: TRBJ1-2; CDR3aa: CASSLTGEGYTF; CDR3nt: TGTGCCAGCAGCTTAACAGGGGAAGGCTACACCTTC
v_gene: TRBV6-5; abundance: .; d_gene: .; j_gene: TRBJ2-3; CDR3aa: CASSQTRDTDTQYF; CDR3nt: TGTGCCAGCAGTCAGACCCGGGACACAGATACGCAGTATTTT
v_gene: TRBV7-2; abundance: .; d_gene: .; j_gene: TRBJ1-2; CDR3aa: CASSLVQANYGYTF; CDR3nt: TGTGCCAGCAGCTTAGTTCAAGCTAACTATGGCTACACCTTC
v_gene: TRBV29-1; abundance: .; d_gene: TRBD1; j_gene: TRBJ1-2; CDR3aa: CSVADGTGGEGYTF; CDR3nt: TGCAGCGTGGCCGATGGGACAGGGGGCGAGGGCTACACCTTC
v_gene: TRBV6-5; abundance: few; d_gene: TRBD1; j_gene: TRBJ2-3; CDR3aa: CASRSSGTGTDTQYF; CDR3nt: TGTGCCAGCAGATCCTCCGGGACAGGCACAGATACGCAGTATTTT
v_gene: TRBV25-1; abundance: .; d_gene: .; j_gene: TRBJ2-2; CDR3aa: CASSGPGWRTGELFF; CDR3nt: TGTGCCAGCAGTGGGCCTGGGTGGAGGACCGGGGAGCTGTTTTTT
v_gene: TRBV11-3; abundance: .; d_gene: TRBD2; j_gene: TRBJ2-1; CDR3aa: CASSLGGASGSWREQFF; CDR3nt: TGTGCCAGCAGCTTAGGGGGGGCTAGCGGGAGTTGGCGTGAGCAGTTCTTC
v_gene: TRBV6-5; abundance: .; d_gene: .; j_gene: TRBJ2-3; CDR3aa: CASTPNQGWDTQYF; CDR3nt: TGTGCCAGCACACCAAACCAGGGATGGGATACGCAGTATTTT
v_gene: TRBV25-1; abundance: .; d_gene: TRBD2; j_gene: TRBJ2-7; CDR3aa: CASRGLAGETYEQYF; CDR3nt: TGTGCCAGTAGAGGACTAGCGGGAGAAACCTACGAGCAGTACTTC
v_gene: TRBV5-1; abundance: .; d_gene: .; j_gene: TRBJ2-7; CDR3aa: CASSLVFGVNSYEQYF; CDR3nt: TGCGCCAGCAGCTTGGTGTTTGGGGTTAACTCCTACGAGCAGTACTTC
v_gene: TRBV28; abundance: .; d_gene: TRBD1; j_gene: TRBJ2-5; CDR3aa: CASSVGDRGLETQYF; CDR3nt: TGTGCCAGCAGTGTAGGGGACAGGGGGCTAGAGACCCAGTACTTC
v_gene: TRBV7-6; abundance: .; d_gene: .; j_gene: TRBJ2-1; CDR3aa: CASSLGGRANEQFF; CDR3nt: TGTGCCAGCAGCTTAGGGGGTCGAGCAAATGAGCAGTTCTTC
v_gene: TRBV6-5; abundance: .; d_gene: TRBD1; j_gene: TRBJ1-2; CDR3aa: CASSFQGEWDGYTF; CDR3nt: TGTGCCAGCAGCTTTCAGGGGGAGTGGGATGGCTACACCTTC
v_gene: TRBV6-6; abundance: .; d_gene: .; j_gene: TRBJ2-1; CDR3aa: CATFDGGRNTYNEQFF; CDR3nt: TGTGCCACATTCGACGGGGGGCGGAATACCTACAATGAGCAGTTCTTC
v_gene: TRBV12-2; abundance: .; d_gene: .; j_gene: TRBJ2-5; CDR3aa: CASRLADRGEQETQYF; CDR3nt: TGTGCAAGTCGCTTGGCCGACAGGGGGGAACAAGAGACCCAGTACTTC
v_gene: TRBV5-6; abundance: .; d_gene: .; j_gene: TRBJ2-3; CDR3aa: CASSLGSGTAEAF; CDR3nt: TGTGCCAGCAGCTTGGGATCCGGGACCGCCGAGGCTTTT
v_gene: TRBV11-3; abundance: .; d_gene: TRBD2; j_gene: TRBJ2-1; CDR3aa: CASSLLSGSSYNEQFF; CDR3nt: TGTGCCAGCAGCTTACTCAGCGGGAGCTCCTACAATGAGCAGTTCTTC
v_gene: TRBV10-3; abundance: .; d_gene: TRBD1; j_gene: TRBJ1-5; CDR3aa: CAISVGTGGNQPQHF; CDR3nt: TGTGCCATCAGTGTCGGGACAGGGGGCAATCAGCCCCAGCATTTT
v_gene: TRBV19; abundance: few; d_gene: .; j_gene: TRBJ1-5; CDR3aa: CASTKQGSGQPQHF; CDR3nt: TGTGCCAGTACCAAACAGGGTTCGGGGCAGCCCCAGCATTTT
v_gene: TRBV28; abundance: .; d_gene: TRBD1; j_gene: TRBJ1-2; CDR3aa: CASLGTGIVYGYTF; CDR3nt: TGTGCCAGCCTAGGGACAGGCATTGTTTATGGCTACACCTTC
v_gene: TRBV6-5; abundance: .; d_gene: .; j_gene: TRBJ2-1; CDR3aa: CASTRASGDEQFF; CDR3nt: TGTGCCAGCACACGGGCATCGGGGGATGAGCAGTTCTTC
v_gene: TRBV7-8; abundance: few; d_gene: TRBD1; j_gene: TRBJ1-2; CDR3aa: CASSGQGNYGYTF; CDR3nt: TGTGCCAGCAGCGGACAGGGGAACTATGGCTACACCTTC
v_gene: TRBV6-6; abundance: .; d_gene: TRBD2; j_gene: TRBJ2-3; CDR3aa: CASGVSSGARTDTQYF; CDR3nt: TGTGCCAGCGGAGTTTCTAGCGGGGCTCGCACAGATACGCAGTATTTT
v_gene: TRBV6-5; abundance: few; d_gene: .; j_gene: TRBJ1-5; CDR3aa: CASQGPNQPQHF; CDR3nt: TGTGCCAGCCAGGGACCGAATCAGCCCCAGCATTTT
v_gene: TRBV29-1; abundance: once; d_gene: .; j_gene: TRBJ2-7; CDR3aa: CSVAITGFEQYF; CDR3nt: TGCAGCGTTGCCATTACAGGATTCGAGCAGTACTTC
v_gene: TRBV25-1; abundance: .; d_gene: .; j_gene: TRBJ2-3; CDR3aa: CASSEVDRSRTDTQYF; CDR3nt: TGTGCCAGCAGTGAGGTAGACAGGAGCCGCACAGATACGCAGTATTTT
v_gene: TRBV7-9; abundance: .; d_gene: .; j_gene: TRBJ2-3; CDR3aa: CASSNRDTQYF; CDR3nt: TGTGCCAGTTCAAACAGAGATACGCAGTATTTT
v_gene: TRBV5-6; abundance: .; d_gene: .; j_gene: TRBJ2-5; CDR3aa: CASSGEEETQYF; CDR3nt: TGTGCCAGCAGCGGGGAGGAAGAGACCCAGTACTTC
v_gene: TRBV6-5; abundance: .; d_gene: .; j_gene: TRBJ2-1; CDR3aa: CASSYGNEQFF; CDR3nt: TGTGCCAGCAGTTACGGCAATGAGCAGTTCTTC
v_gene: TRBV27; abundance: .; d_gene: .; j_gene: TRBJ1-2; CDR3aa: CASSPDGNYGYTF; CDR3nt: TGTGCCAGCAGTCCGGACGGTAACTATGGCTACACCTTC
v_gene: TRBV28; abundance: .; d_gene: .; j_gene: TRBJ2-3; CDR3aa: CASSLPTSRGHRTDTQYF; CDR3nt: TGTGCCAGCAGTTTACCAACCTCCAGGGGACATCGCACAGATACGCAGTATTTT
v_gene: TRBV10-2; abundance: once; d_gene: .; j_gene: TRBJ2-7; CDR3aa: CASSFFEEGGYEQYF; CDR3nt: TGCGCCAGCAGCTTCTTTGAGGAGGGTGGTTACGAGCAGTACTTC
v_gene: TRBV6-1; abundance: .; d_gene: .; j_gene: TRBJ2-1; CDR3aa: CASNVQAGQYNEQFF; CDR3nt: TGTGCCAGCAACGTCCAAGCGGGACAGTACAATGAGCAGTTCTTC
v_gene: TRBV7-9; abundance: few; d_gene: TRBD2; j_gene: TRBJ2-7; CDR3aa: CASSHPRGTIYEQYF; CDR3nt: TGTGCCAGCAGCCACCCGCGAGGGACTATCTACGAGCAGTACTTC
v_gene: TRBV18; abundance: .; d_gene: TRBD1; j_gene: TRBJ1-5; CDR3aa: CASSPQGAGSNQPQHF; CDR3nt: TGTGCCAGCTCACCCCAGGGGGCTGGGAGCAATCAGCCCCAGCATTTT
v_gene: TRBV30; abundance: .; d_gene: TRBD1; j_gene: TRBJ2-7; CDR3aa: CAWNDRGSGEQYF; CDR3nt: TGTGCCTGGAACGACAGGGGGTCAGGCGAGCAGTACTTC
v_gene: TRBV29-1; abundance: .; d_gene: .; j_gene: TRBJ2-1; CDR3aa: CSVERSSYNEQFF; CDR3nt: TGCAGCGTTGAACGGAGCTCCTACAATGAGCAGTTCTTC
v_gene: TRBV6-1; abundance: .; d_gene: TRBD1; j_gene: TRBJ2-2; CDR3aa: CASSVGDRPNTGELFF; CDR3nt: TGTGCCAGCAGTGTGGGGGACAGGCCGAACACCGGGGAGCTGTTTTTT
v_gene: TRBV14; abundance: .; d_gene: TRBD1; j_gene: TRBJ1-1; CDR3aa: CASSLMTGVTEAFF; CDR3nt: TGTGCCAGCAGCCTTATGACAGGGGTCACTGAAGCTTTCTTT
v_gene: TRBV10-3; abundance: .; d_gene: .; j_gene: TRBJ2-7; CDR3aa: CATNGEFSYEQYF; CDR3nt: TGTGCCACCAATGGGGAATTCAGCTACGAGCAGTACTTC
v_gene: TRBV9; abundance: .; d_gene: TRBD1; j_gene: TRBJ2-7; CDR3aa: CASSVGQGQYEQYF; CDR3nt: TGTGCCAGCAGCGTAGGTCAGGGACAGTACGAGCAGTACTTC
v_gene: TRBV5-1; abundance: .; d_gene: TRBD2; j_gene: TRBJ2-4; CDR3aa: CASSIGTSGKLAKNIQYF; CDR3nt: TGCGCCAGCAGCATTGGGACTAGCGGGAAACTAGCCAAAAACATTCAGTACTTC